Below, 28 T cell receptor beta chains from the same sample are listed, as sequenced in a study of beta chain features in type 1 diabetes. Every bit of the isolated RNA underwent reverse transcription, so sequencing read expressed TCRB transcripts. Profiling relied on immunoSEQ multiplex PCR, and the TCRdb table lists in-frame clones only, not all of them. This table has about 210,000 clones, roughly 11% appearing once. The sequenced sample was central memory CD4+ T cells from blood. The receptors stem from a man aged 18-30 years in good health.

This clone turned up a few times. The chain couples TRBV7-2 to TRBJ2-5; 9 bases align to TRBD2. V dropped 5 bases and J dropped 5; count of bases not matched to a gene: 12. CDR1 and CDR2 from the germline V gene are SGHTA and FQGNSA. The CDR3 extends over 16 amino acids. Written as DNA, the CDR3 is TGTGCCAGCAGCCCGAACCCTAGCGGGACCGGGGAGACCCAGTACTTC. It specifies CASSPNPSGTGETQYF. Together with reference TRBV7-2 and TRBJ2-5, the CDR3 gives the full variable domain: GAGVSQSPSNKVTEKGKDVELRCDPISGHTALYWYRQSLGQGLEFLIYFQGNSAPDKSGLPSDRFSAERTGGSVSTLTIQRTQQEDSAVYLCASSPNPSGTGETQYFGPGTRLLVL.

The rearrangement uses TRBV30 and TRBJ2-3, with D possibly being TRBD2 (5 bases). Germline-derived CDR1 and CDR2 are GTSNPN and SVGIG (reference sequence). The germline V and J ends were trimmed by 0 bases and 5 bases, with 9 bases remaining between them. The CDR3 is 13 amino acids. CDR3 nucleotides: TGTGCCTGGAGTGTAGGGAGTCAAGATACGCAGTATTTT. Translation: CAWSVGSQDTQYF. The whole variable domain, filled in from reference TRBV30 and TRBJ2-3, reads SQTIHQWPATLVQPVGSPLSLECTVEGTSNPNLYWYRQAAGRGLQLLFYSVGIGQISSEVPQNLSASRPQDRQFILSSKKLLLSDSGFYLCAWSVGSQDTQYFGPGTRLTVL.

The gene calls are TRBV30 and TRBJ1-1, with 7 bases identical to TRBD1. CDR3 size: 14 residues. The V gene's germline CDR1 is GTSNPN and CDR2 SVGIG (reference sequence). With 4 bases clipped from V and 0 bases from J, the junction kept 5 bases outside the gene matches. CDR3 loop: CAWTHRGLNTEAFF. CDR3 DNA: TGTGCCTGGACTCACAGGGGACTGAACACTGAAGCTTTCTTT.

The J gene is TRBJ2-1, the V gene TRBV7-9; D not resolved. Looked up from germline, CDR1 is SEHNR and CDR2 is FQNEAQ (reference sequence). Trimming pared 1 base from V and 5 bases from J, leaving 6 bases between. This CDR3 spans 13 amino acids. CDR3 region: CASSLGADNEQFF. Here the CDR3 DNA reads TGTGCCAGCAGCTTAGGTGCGGACAATGAGCAGTTCTTC. Supplemented by reference TRBV7-9 and TRBJ2-1, the full variable domain reads DTGVSQNPRHKITKRGQNVTFRCDPISEHNRLYWYRQTLGQGPEFLTYFQNEAQLEKSRLLSDRFSAERPKGSFSTLEIQRTEQGDSAMYLCASSLGADNEQFFGPGTRLTVL.

This clone showed up many times. The chain couples TRBV6-1 to TRBJ2-1, with D unresolved. The CDR3 covers 11 residues. The germline V and J ends were trimmed by 4 bases and 9 bases, with 7 bases remaining between them. CDR1 is MNHNS, CDR2 SASEGT, per germline. The CDR3 sequence is CASSAGREQFF. The CDR3 DNA sequence: TGTGCCAGCAGTGCCGGCCGTGAGCAGTTCTTC.

The J gene is TRBJ2-3, the V gene TRBV7-6; 9 bases map to TRBD1. The V gene's germline CDR1 is SGHVS and CDR2 FNYEAQ. V shed 4 bases, J shed 11 bases, and the junction held 10 bases outside the gene matches. The CDR3 consists of 14 residues. The DNA for the CDR3 is TGTGCCAGCAGCTCGGGACAGGGTCACTTGGTGCAGTATTTT. Encoded protein: CASSSGQGHLVQYF.

Remarks on this clone: This sample includes further DNA sequences coding for the same CDR3. The DNA for the CDR3 is TGCGCCAGCAGCCAACAGGGTACAGATACGCAGTATTTT. Translation gives CASSQQGTDTQYF. The chain carries TRBV4-1 and TRBJ2-3; D is possibly TRBD1 (5 bases). This CDR3 is built from 13 residues. V was shortened by 2 bases and J by 3 bases, with 6 bases between the two germline ends. The germline V gene encodes CDR1 MGHRA and CDR2 YSYEKL.

The chain carries TRBV9 and TRBJ2-3, with D perhaps assigned TRBD1 or TRBD2 (5 bases each). The CDR3 loop spans 13 amino acids. Germline assignment: CDR1 SGDLS and CDR2 YYNGEE. V dropped 4 bases and J dropped 6 bases, with 12 bases sitting between them. The CDR3 DNA follows: TGTGCCAGCAGCAGTAGGTGGGGGGATACGCAGTATTTT. This gives the protein CASSSRWGDTQYF.

The table lists this clone with many counts. This sequence joins TRBV18 and TRBJ2-5; D not resolved. The CDR3 has 15 amino acids. Trimming took 0 bases from V and 4 from J, leaving 12 bases between them. CDR1 is KGHSH and CDR2 is LQKENI in the germline V gene. The CDR3 bases are TGTGCCAGCTCACCACCTTCGGGTGTGGCAGAGACCCAGTACTTC. Encoded protein: CASSPPSGVAETQYF.

This clone occurred many times. An end of the junction differs from the germline gene, which may be a read error. The rearrangement joins TRBV7-2 to TRBJ2-7, with D perhaps TRBD1 (5 bases). Looked up from germline, CDR1 is SGHTA and CDR2 is FQGNSA. The CDR3 covers 14 residues. The CDR3 DNA follows: TGTGCCAGCAGCCCATACAGGACCTCCTCCGAGCAGTACTTC. Protein sequence: CASSPYRTSSEQYF.

The genes are TRBV2 and TRBJ2-3; tentative D call: TRBD2 (6 bases). Germline V gene lookup returns CDR1 SNHLY and CDR2 FYNNEI. The germline V and J ends were trimmed by 4 bases and 3 bases, with 29 bases remaining between them. The CDR3 length is 20 residues. The CDR3 DNA sequence: TGTGCCAGCAGTGTTCGACACGTATCTTTCCCGGGACTCCCGACAGATACGCAGTATTTT. Translated, it gives CASSVRHVSFPGLPTDTQYF.

This clone was counted many times. The chain links TRBV15 to TRBJ2-4; weak D call: TRBD2 (5 bases). Germline V lookup: CDR1 LNHNV, CDR2 YYDKDF (reference sequence). Trimming left V 1 base short and J 0 bases short, with 13 bases between. The CDR3 extends over 17 amino acids. CDR3 sequence reads: CATSRGTAEEAKNIQYF. Written as DNA, the CDR3 is TGTGCCACCAGCAGAGGTACGGCGGAGGAAGCCAAAAACATTCAGTACTTC.

The chain carries TRBV15 and TRBJ2-7; D is perhaps TRBD1 or TRBD2 (6 bases each). Trimming left V 0 bases short and J 3 bases short, with 12 bases between. CDR3 length: 15 amino acids. Per the germline V gene, CDR1 is LNHNV and CDR2 is YYDKDF (reference sequence). The CDR3 reads CATSREYGGLYEQYF. In nucleotides, the CDR3 is TGTGCCACCAGCAGAGAGTATGGGGGGCTCTACGAGCAGTACTTC.

Only a few counts were recorded for this clone. The chain carries TRBV30 and TRBJ1-5, with D maybe TRBD1 (5 bases). Germline CDR1 is GTSNPN and CDR2 is SVGIG (reference sequence). The CDR3 spans 14 residues. The V end lost 1 base, the J end lost 4 bases, and 11 bases lay between the germline ends. The CDR3 loop reads CAWSEGRVNQPQHF. The CDR3 bases are TGTGCCTGGAGTGAAGGCAGGGTAAATCAGCCCCAGCATTTT.

The chain has TRBV30 and TRBJ2-1, with D perhaps TRBD2 (5 bases). Deletions cut 2 bases from V and 9 bases from J, with 8 bases between. CDR3 length: 11 residues. Germline CDR1 GTSNPN, CDR2 SVGIG (reference sequence). The CDR3, as DNA: TGTGCCTGGAGTCGAGGGTTTGAGCAGTTCTTC. Translation gives CAWSRGFEQFF.

This clone was detected once. The CDR3 DNA is TGTGCCAGTAGTATCCAGGGGAGCAATCAGCCCCAGCATTTT. Its protein is CASSIQGSNQPQHF. The chain recombines TRBV19 with TRBJ1-5; TRBD1 is a possible D gene (6 bases). This CDR3 contains 14 residues. V was cut by 3 bases and J by 1 base, with 7 bases left in between. The germline CDR1 and CDR2 sequences are LNHDA and SQIVND (reference sequence).

This clone was detected many times. The chain recombines TRBV28 with TRBJ2-5; 11 nucleotides agree with TRBD2. The J segment lost 4 bases and the V segment lost 5 bases, leaving 3 bases of the junction unmatched. CDR3 length equals 14 residues. CDR1 is MDHEN and CDR2 is SYDVKM in the germline V gene. CDR3 amino acids: CASSTSGSSETQYF. The CDR3 DNA follows: TGTGCCAGCAGTACTAGCGGGAGCTCAGAGACCCAGTACTTC.

This clone was seen more than once but under ten times. One base away lies a much larger clone, so this may be a sequencing read error. V is TRBV19 and J is TRBJ2-3, with D perhaps matching TRBD1 (6 bases). CDR1 is LNHDA, CDR2 SQIVND, per germline (reference sequence). This CDR3 contains 15 residues. Trimming took off 5 bases at V and 2 bases at J, with 14 bases between the two ends. For the CDR3, the DNA is TGTGCCAGTAGTGGGGGCGGCTGGCCCACAGATACGCAGTATTTT. Residues: CASSGGGWPTDTQYF.

This clone was observed a handful of times. The chain links TRBV6-1 to TRBJ2-5, with TRBD1 matching over 9 bases. The CDR3 is 11 residues long. Germline CDR1 and CDR2: MNHNS and SASEGT. The ends lost 10 bases at V and 5 bases at J; junction bases unmatched: 2. The CDR3 DNA reads as TGTGCCACCGGGACAGGGGAGACCCAGTACTTC. It is translated as CATGTGETQYF.

This chain connects TRBV7-9 to TRBJ1-4; a weak D match, TRBD1 (5 bases). This CDR3 is 13 amino acids long. Germline loops: CDR1 SEHNR, CDR2 FQNEAQ (reference sequence). Trimming removed 5 bases at V and 8 bases at J, with 12 bases between. The CDR3 loop is CASSQNTGEKLFF. The CDR3 DNA reads TGTGCCAGCAGCCAGAACACAGGAGAAAAACTGTTTTTT.

J is TRBJ2-4 and V is TRBV5-6; 10 bases fit TRBD2. The CDR3 consists of 16 residues. Germline V gene lookup returns CDR1 SGHDT and CDR2 YYEEEE. V shed 1 base and J 3 bases; nucleotides not matched to a gene: 4. CDR3 DNA: TGTGCCAGCAGCTTGTGGTTAGCGGGAGGCAAAAACATTCAGTACTTC. Its translation: CASSLWLAGGKNIQYF. The whole variable domain, remainder taken from reference TRBV5-6 and TRBJ2-4, is DAGVTQSPTHLIKTRGQQVTLRCSPKSGHDTVSWYQQALGQGPQFIFQYYEEEERQRGNFPDRFSGHQFPNYSSELNVNALLLGDSALYLCASSLWLAGGKNIQYFGAGTRLSVL.

This clone was seen only a few times. The CDR3: CASSPTASTNEKLFF. The CDR3 nucleotides read TGTGCCAGCTCACCCACAGCCTCAACTAATGAAAAACTGTTTTTT. The genes are TRBV18 and TRBJ1-4; D is undetermined. This CDR3 is 15 amino acids long. Trimming took 3 bases from V and 0 from J, leaving 8 bases between them. Germline V gene sequence: CDR1 KGHSH, CDR2 LQKENI.

This clone was detected only a few times. The sample contains more than one DNA sequence encoding this CDR3. The V call is TRBV13, the J call TRBJ1-2; 7 nucleotides agree with TRBD1. CDR1 is PRHDT and CDR2 is FYEKMQ in the germline V gene (reference sequence). Germline trimming cut 0 bases from V and 4 bases from J; bases unmatched to any gene: 5. The CDR3 contains 15 residues. This CDR3 is CASSLGPRGGYGYTF. The CDR3 nucleotides read TGTGCCAGCAGCTTAGGCCCCAGGGGGGGCTATGGCTACACCTTC.

The table lists this clone with a few counts. The chain couples TRBV6-6 to TRBJ2-3, with D possibly being TRBD1 (6 bases). The CDR3 covers 15 residues. Germline V CDR1 and CDR2: MNHNY, SVGAGI (reference sequence). V dropped 2 bases and J dropped 2 bases, with 11 bases sitting between them. The CDR3 here is CASSYRGQNTDTQYF. CDR3 DNA sequence: TGTGCCAGCAGTTACCGAGGACAGAACACAGATACGCAGTATTTT.

This clone was counted between two and nine times. V and J are TRBV7-8 and TRBJ2-6; D is unclear. The CDR3 extends over 16 amino acids. CDR1 SGHVS and CDR2 FQNEAQ come from the germline V gene. Trimming took off 0 bases at V and 2 bases at J, with 8 bases between the two ends. CDR3 region: CASSLAGKAGANVLTF. CDR3 nucleotides: TGTGCCAGCAGCTTAGCGGGGAAGGCTGGGGCCAACGTCCTGACTTTC.

A few counts support this clone. The chain uses TRBV7-2 and TRBJ2-7; 8 bases align to TRBD2. The germline V gene encodes CDR1 SGHTA and CDR2 FQGNSA. The CDR3 length is 14 residues. Germline trimming cut 7 bases from V and 5 bases from J; bases unmatched to any gene: 10. The CDR3 DNA reads TGTGCCAGCACCCCTATGGCGGGAGGTAACGAGCAGTACTTC. Its protein product is CASTPMAGGNEQYF.

CDR3 DNA: TGTGCCAGCAACCCCAGGACGACCTACGAGCAGTACTTC. Its protein is CASNPRTTYEQYF. The genes are TRBV7-2 and TRBJ2-7; D gene unclear. The V gene lost 7 bases and the J gene lost 2 bases, with 12 bases spanning the gap. Per the germline V gene, CDR1 is SGHTA and CDR2 is FQGNSA. The CDR3 extends over 13 amino acids.

The CDR3 protein is CASSLLLGEQFF. CDR3 in DNA: TGTGCCAGCAGCCTCCTCTTGGGTGAGCAGTTCTTC. J is TRBJ2-1 and V is TRBV7-8; D is unclear. The V gene's germline CDR1 is SGHVS and CDR2 FQNEAQ. V lost 5 bases to trimming and J lost 9 bases, with 11 bases between them. The CDR3 contains 12 residues.